This TCR beta chain stems from a study of cytomegalovirus exposure and HLA in healthy donors. Here immunoSEQ multiplex PCR was the method, and the copy in TCRdb shows in-frame clones only, minus some. The sample records about 84,000 clones, approximately 91% being singletons. V shed 6 bases, J shed 5 bases, and the junction held 6 bases outside the gene matches. Looked up from germline, CDR1 is MDHEN and CDR2 is SYDVKM. The CDR3 runs 15 residues. V usage is TRBV28 and J usage is TRBJ2-5; the match to TRBD2 covers 13 bases. The material sequenced was PBMCs. The receptor was derived from a man aged 30-40 years in good health and CMV-seronegative. This CDR3 reads CASSPGLAGVETQYF. As DNA, the CDR3 is TGTGCCAGCAGCCCCGGACTAGCGGGAGTGGAGACCCAGTACTTC.